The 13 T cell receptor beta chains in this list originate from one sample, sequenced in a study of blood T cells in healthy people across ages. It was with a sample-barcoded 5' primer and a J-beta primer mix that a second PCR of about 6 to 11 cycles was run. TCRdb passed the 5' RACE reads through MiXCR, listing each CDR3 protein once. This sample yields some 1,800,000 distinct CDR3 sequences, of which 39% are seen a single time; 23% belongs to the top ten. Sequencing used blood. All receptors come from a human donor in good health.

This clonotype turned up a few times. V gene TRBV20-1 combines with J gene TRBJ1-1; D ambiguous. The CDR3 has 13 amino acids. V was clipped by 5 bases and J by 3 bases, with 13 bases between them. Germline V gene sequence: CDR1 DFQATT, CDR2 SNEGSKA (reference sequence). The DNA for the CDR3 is TGCAGTGCTCGGACCGGTAAAGACACTGAAGCTTTCTTT. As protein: CSARTGKDTEAFF.

The DNA of the CDR3 is TGTGCCAGCAGCCCAGCCGGAAAAGGGGACATTCAGTACTTC. This encodes CASSPAGKGDIQYF. The V gene is TRBV7-8, the J gene TRBJ2-4, with a weak D call TRBD1 (5 bases). The CDR3 extends over 14 amino acids. V lost 5 bases and J 8 bases, leaving 16 bases between the germline ends. Germline CDR1 SGHVS, CDR2 FQNEAQ. Drawing the rest from reference TRBV7-8 and TRBJ2-4, the complete variable domain is GAGVSQSPRYKVAKRGQDVALRCDPISGHVSLFWYQQALGQGPEFLTYFQNEAQLDKSGLPSDRFFAERPEGSVSTLKIQRTQQEDSAVYLCASSPAGKGDIQYFGAGTRLSVL.

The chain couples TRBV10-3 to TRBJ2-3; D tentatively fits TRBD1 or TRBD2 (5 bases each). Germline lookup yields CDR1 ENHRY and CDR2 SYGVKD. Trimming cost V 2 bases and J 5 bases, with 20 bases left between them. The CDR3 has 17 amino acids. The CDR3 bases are TGTGCCATCAGTGAGGGTAGAGGGGCAGACCGCGGAGATACGCAGTATTTT. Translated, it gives CAISEGRGADRGDTQYF.

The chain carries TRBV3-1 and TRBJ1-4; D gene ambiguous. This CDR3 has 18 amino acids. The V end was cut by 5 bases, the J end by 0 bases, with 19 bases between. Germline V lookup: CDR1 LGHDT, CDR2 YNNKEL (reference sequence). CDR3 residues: CASSTAPISQTTNEKLFF. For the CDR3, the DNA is TGTGCCAGCAGCACGGCGCCCATATCACAGACAACTAATGAAAAACTGTTTTTT.

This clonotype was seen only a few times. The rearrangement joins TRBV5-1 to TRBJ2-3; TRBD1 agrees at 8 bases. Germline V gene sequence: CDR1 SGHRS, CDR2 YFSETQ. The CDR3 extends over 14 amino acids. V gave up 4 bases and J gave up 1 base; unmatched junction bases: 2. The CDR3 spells CASSVTGGTDTQYF. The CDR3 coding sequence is TGCGCCAGCAGCGTGACAGGGGGCACAGATACGCAGTATTTT.

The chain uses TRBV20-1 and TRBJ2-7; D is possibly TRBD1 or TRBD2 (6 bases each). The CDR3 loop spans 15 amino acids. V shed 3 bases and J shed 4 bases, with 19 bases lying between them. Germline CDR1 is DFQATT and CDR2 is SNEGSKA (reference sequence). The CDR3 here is CSAREQGLIKYEQYF. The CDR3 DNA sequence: TGCAGTGCTAGGGAACAGGGACTTATAAAATACGAGCAGTACTTC.

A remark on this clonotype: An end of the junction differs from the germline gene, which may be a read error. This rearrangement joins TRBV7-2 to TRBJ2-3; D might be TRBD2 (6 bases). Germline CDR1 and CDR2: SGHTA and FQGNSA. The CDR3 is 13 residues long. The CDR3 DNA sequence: TGTGCCAGCAGGTTAGGCGGGGCAGATACGCAGTATTTT. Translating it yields CASRLGGADTQYF.

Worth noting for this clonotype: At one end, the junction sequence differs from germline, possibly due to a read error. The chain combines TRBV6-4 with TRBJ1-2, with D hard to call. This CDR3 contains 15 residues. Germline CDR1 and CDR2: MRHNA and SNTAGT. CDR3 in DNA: TGTGCCGGCAGTGACTCAGCAGCTTCTAACTATGGCTACACCTTC. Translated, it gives CAGSDSAASNYGYTF.

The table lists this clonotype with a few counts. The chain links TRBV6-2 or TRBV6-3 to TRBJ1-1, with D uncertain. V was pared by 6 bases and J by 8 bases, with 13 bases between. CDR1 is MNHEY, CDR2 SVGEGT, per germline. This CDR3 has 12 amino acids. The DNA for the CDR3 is TGTGCCAGCAGGAAGATTAACAAAGAAGCTTTCTTT. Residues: CASRKINKEAFF.

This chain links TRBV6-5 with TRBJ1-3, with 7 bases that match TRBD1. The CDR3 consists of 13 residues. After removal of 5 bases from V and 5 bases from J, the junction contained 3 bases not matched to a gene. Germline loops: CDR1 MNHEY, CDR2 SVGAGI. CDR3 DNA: TGTGCCAGCAGTATGGGACAGCGAAACACCATATATTTT. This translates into CASSMGQRNTIYF.

CDR3 loop: CATTPGTGPYNEQFF. The CDR3 nucleotides are TGTGCCACCACGCCTGGGACAGGGCCCTACAATGAGCAGTTCTTC. The rearrangement links TRBV7-3 to TRBJ2-1; TRBD1 matches 9 bases. Trimming removed 10 bases from V and 2 bases from J; junction bases left unmatched: 9. The CDR3 is made up of 15 amino acids. Germline-derived CDR1 and CDR2 are SGHTA and FQGTGA.

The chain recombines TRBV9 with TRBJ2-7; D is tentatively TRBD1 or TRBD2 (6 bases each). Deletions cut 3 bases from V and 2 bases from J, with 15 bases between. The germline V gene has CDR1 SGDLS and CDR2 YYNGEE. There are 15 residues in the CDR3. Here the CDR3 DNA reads TGTGCCAGCAGCGGGCCTTACGGGGGCACCTACGAGCAGTACTTC. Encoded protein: CASSGPYGGTYEQYF.

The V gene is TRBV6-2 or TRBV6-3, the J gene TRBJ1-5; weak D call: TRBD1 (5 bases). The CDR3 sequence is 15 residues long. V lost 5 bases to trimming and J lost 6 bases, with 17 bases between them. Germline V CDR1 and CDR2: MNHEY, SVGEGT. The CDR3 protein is CASSDGPGESQPQHF. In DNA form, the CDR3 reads TGTGCCAGCAGTGATGGCCCGGGGGAGAGTCAGCCCCAGCATTTT.